This TCR beta chain comes out of a study of cytomegalovirus exposure and HLA in healthy donors. Study conclusions and caveats: In vitro confirmation showed three CMV-associated chains to be CMV antigen specific.

V gave up 4 bases and J gave up 0 bases, with 6 bases separating them. The CDR3 runs to 13 residues. The germline V gene has CDR1 SQVTM and CDR2 ANQGSEA. Using immunoSEQ multiplex PCR, the repertoire was profiled, and TCRdb retains in-frame clones only, with some absent. In the table there are around 150,000 clones, about 82% of which are singletons. Regarding this clone: Its antigen is still unknown.

The sample was PBMCs. This chain connects TRBV29-1 to TRBJ2-2, with D possibly TRBD2 on 5 matching bases. This receptor was identified in a man aged 30 to 39 in good health and CMV-seropositive. The CDR3 region has the DNA TGCAGCGTTGCTAGCACGAACACCGGGGAGCTGTTTTTT. Encoded protein: CSVASTNTGELFF.